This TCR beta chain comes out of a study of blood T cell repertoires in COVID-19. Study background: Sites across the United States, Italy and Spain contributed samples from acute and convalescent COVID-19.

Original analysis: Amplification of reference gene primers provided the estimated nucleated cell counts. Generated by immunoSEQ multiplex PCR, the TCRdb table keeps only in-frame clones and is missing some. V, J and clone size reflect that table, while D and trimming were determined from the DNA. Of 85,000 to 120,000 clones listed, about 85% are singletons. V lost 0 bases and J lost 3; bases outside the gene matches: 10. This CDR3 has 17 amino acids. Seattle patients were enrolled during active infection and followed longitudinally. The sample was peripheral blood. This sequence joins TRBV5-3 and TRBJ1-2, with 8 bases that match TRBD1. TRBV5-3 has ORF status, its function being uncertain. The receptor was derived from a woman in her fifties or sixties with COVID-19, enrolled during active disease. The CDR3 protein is CARSLERRGRSHYGYTF. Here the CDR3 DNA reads TGTGCCAGAAGCTTGGAGCGCAGGGGGCGATCCCACTATGGCTACACCTTC.